The 7 T cell receptor beta chains below were found in one sample sequenced in a study of blood T cell repertoires in COVID-19 (dated by TCRdb to about 2020). Libraries were constructed by the immunoSEQ multiplex PCR assay. TCRdb's version of the immuneACCESS table is confined to in-frame rearrangements and falls short of the full clone set. An unresolved V gene accounts for under half of the shortfall where checked; the remainder is of unknown origin. This sample lists 150,000 to 200,000 clones; roughly 80% were detected once. The ten largest clones capture 2.8% of the sample. Sequencing was performed on peripheral blood. Source of these receptors: a man aged 65 to 79 with acute or convalescent COVID-19.

This clone was recorded a few times. The V gene is TRBV24-1, the J gene TRBJ1-5; possibly TRBD1 for D (6 bases). V lost 1 base, J lost 11 bases, and 8 bases lay in between. CDR3 length: 12 residues. Germline loops: CDR1 KGHDR, CDR2 SFDVKD. CDR3 amino acids: CATSDLGGAQHF. The DNA for the CDR3 is TGTGCCACCAGTGATTTAGGGGGAGCCCAGCATTTT.

V usage is TRBV7-2 and J usage is TRBJ2-3; 11 bases are a match to TRBD2. V trimming: 5 bases; J trimming: 2 bases; junction bases outside the gene matches: 12. Germline values: CDR1 SGHTA, CDR2 FQGNSA. CDR3 size: 18 residues. CDR3 bases: TGTGCCAGCAGCGCCACGTTAGCGGGAGGGCTACACACAGATACGCAGTATTTT. It yields the protein CASSATLAGGLHTDTQYF.

This clone was seen just once. The chain is built from TRBV29-1 and TRBJ1-3; D gene ambiguous. The V gene's germline CDR1 is SQVTM and CDR2 ANQGSEA. The CDR3 length is 14 residues. Trimming removed 1 base from V and 3 bases from J, with 10 bases in between. The CDR3 reads CSVEVGTDGNTIYF. CDR3 DNA sequence: TGCAGCGTTGAAGTAGGAACAGATGGAAACACCATATATTTT.

This chain joins TRBV29-1 and TRBJ1-1, with TRBD1 identical over 7 bases. CDR3 length: 13 amino acids. With 7 bases clipped from V and 6 bases from J, the junction kept 11 bases outside the gene matches. Germline V lookup: CDR1 SQVTM, CDR2 ANQGSEA. Written as DNA, the CDR3 is TGCAGCGACCTACAGGGGCGGAGGCCTGAAGCTTTCTTT. Translated: CSDLQGRRPEAFF.

The rearrangement joins TRBV3-1 (or the pseudogene TRBV3-2) to TRBJ2-3, with 8 bases aligning to TRBD1. V lost 7 bases to trimming and J lost 6 bases; unmatched junction nucleotides: 6. The length of the CDR3 is 13 residues. Per the germline V gene, CDR1 is LGHDT and CDR2 is YNNKEL (reference sequence). The CDR3, as DNA: TGTGCCAGCAAGCAGGGGGCGCTCGATACGCAGTATTTT. It encodes CASKQGALDTQYF.

This clone was counted ten times or more. V usage is TRBV28 and J usage is TRBJ2-7, with 13 bases matching TRBD2. Germline CDR1 reads MDHEN; CDR2 reads SYDVKM. V trimming: 9 bases; J trimming: 3 bases; junction bases outside the gene matches: 20. The CDR3 contains 19 residues. CDR3: CARIHGPGLAGIKLYEQYF. The CDR3 nucleotides read TGTGCCAGAATTCACGGACCGGGACTAGCGGGGATTAAGCTCTACGAGCAGTACTTC.

This rearrangement joins TRBV19 to TRBJ1-3; D is unclear. This CDR3 has 13 residues. Germline V lookup: CDR1 LNHDA, CDR2 SQIVND (reference sequence). Trimming left V 10 bases short and J 1 base short, with 11 bases between. The CDR3 region has the DNA TGTGCCACCTCAGGAGGGTCTGGAAACACCATATATTTT. Protein sequence: CATSGGSGNTIYF.